Shown below are 16 T cell receptor beta chains from a single sample sequenced in a study of blood T cell repertoires in COVID-19. Sequencing used immunoSEQ multiplex PCR; TCRdb keeps in-frame clones, though not all of them. Seen here are around 700,000 clones, over 80% observed once, and the top ten hold more than 0.25%. The sequenced sample consisted of peripheral blood. The receptor set was obtained from a young woman with acute or convalescent COVID-19.

The gene calls are TRBV19 and TRBJ2-3; D might be TRBD2 (7 bases). V dropped 6 bases and J dropped 1 base, with 20 bases sitting between them. The CDR3 runs to 17 residues. Germline assignment: CDR1 LNHDA and CDR2 SQIVND (reference sequence). The CDR3 DNA reads TGTGCCAGTAGCCCCCGGGGGGCGGGGCTACGCACAGATACGCAGTATTTT. It encodes CASSPRGAGLRTDTQYF.

The V gene is TRBV9, the J gene TRBJ2-7; possibly TRBD2 for D (7 bases). This CDR3 comprises 16 residues. Germline values: CDR1 SGDLS, CDR2 YYNGEE. V was clipped by 2 bases and J by 3 bases, with 18 bases between them. CDR3 loop: CASSVGGSEQGYEQYF. The CDR3, as DNA: TGTGCCAGCAGCGTGGGAGGGAGTGAACAGGGCTACGAGCAGTACTTC.

The chain links TRBV19 to TRBJ2-5, with TRBD1 matching over 7 bases. The CDR3 has 14 amino acids. V lost 4 bases and J lost 2; bases outside the gene matches: 4. CDR1 and CDR2 (germline): LNHDA, SQIVND (reference sequence). The CDR3: CASSTTGPQETQYF. The CDR3 nucleotides are TGTGCCAGTAGTACGACAGGGCCACAAGAGACCCAGTACTTC.

The table lists this clone with a few counts. V is TRBV5-1 and J is TRBJ2-7; D is uncertain. Germline CDR1 is SGHRS and CDR2 is YFSETQ. The CDR3 has 16 residues. Trimming removed 1 base at V and 7 bases at J, with 21 bases between. CDR3 amino acids: CASSLFGSGSSEEQYF. CDR3 nucleotides: TGCGCCAGCAGCTTGTTCGGTTCTGGCTCCTCGGAGGAGCAGTACTTC. Full variable domain (rest looked up from reference TRBV5-1 and TRBJ2-7): KAGVTQTPRYLIKTRGQQVTLSCSPISGHRSVSWYQQTPGQGLQFLFEYFSETQRNKGNFPGRFSGRQFSNSRSEMNVSTLELGDSALYLCASSLFGSGSSEEQYFGPGTRLTVT.

This clone was found a few times. The genes are TRBV19 and TRBJ2-7; D is unresolved. The CDR3 is 13 amino acids. Germline V gives CDR1 LNHDA, CDR2 SQIVND (reference sequence). V was trimmed by 5 bases and J by 7 bases, leaving 15 bases between them. The CDR3 spells CASSPPGLWEQYF. In DNA form, the CDR3 reads TGTGCCAGTAGTCCCCCAGGTTTGTGGGAGCAGTACTTC.

A note on this clone: In the same sample, other DNA sequences code for this CDR3. This rearrangement joins TRBV12-3 or TRBV12-4 to TRBJ1-2, with a tentative D call TRBD1 (5 bases). V was cut by 3 bases and J by 8 bases, with 7 bases left in between. The CDR3 length is 11 residues. The CDR3, as DNA: TGTGCCAGCAGTTTTCGGGGGGGCTACACCTTC. The encoded protein is CASSFRGGYTF.

V gene TRBV19 combines with J gene TRBJ1-4; D unresolved. Germline CDR1 is LNHDA and CDR2 is SQIVND (reference sequence). Trimming left V 7 bases short and J 0 bases short, with 12 bases between. The CDR3 extends over 15 amino acids. The CDR3 nucleotides are TGTGCCAGTATTGGGAGGGAAACAACTAATGAAAAACTGTTTTTT. Its translation is CASIGRETTNEKLFF.

This chain connects TRBV6-6 to TRBJ1-2, with D maybe TRBD1 (6 bases). This CDR3 comprises 12 residues. The V gene lost 7 bases and the J gene lost 2 bases, with 8 bases spanning the gap. From germline, CDR1 is MNHNY and CDR2 SVGAGI (reference sequence). CDR3 protein: CASMRGNYGYTF. The CDR3 coding sequence is TGTGCCAGCATGAGGGGGAACTATGGCTACACCTTC.

This chain uses TRBV29-1 with TRBJ1-2; D is unresolved. The V and J ends lost 4 bases and 9 bases respectively, with 24 bases between them. The CDR3 is 15 amino acids. The germline gives CDR1 SQVTM, CDR2 ANQGSEA. The CDR3 sequence: CSVVEAVTSRLRYTF. The CDR3 nucleotides read TGCAGCGTTGTTGAGGCGGTTACTTCCCGGTTACGCTACACCTTC.

V usage is TRBV19 and J usage is TRBJ1-1; D gene ambiguous. Germline V gives CDR1 LNHDA, CDR2 SQIVND (reference sequence). V was trimmed by 9 bases and J by 0 bases, leaving 11 bases between them. This CDR3 has 13 amino acids. CDR3 loop: CASEHAMNTEAFF. CDR3 coding DNA: TGTGCCAGCGAGCATGCGATGAACACTGAAGCTTTCTTT. Full variable domain (rest looked up from reference TRBV19 and TRBJ1-1): DGGITQSPKYLFRKEGQNVTLSCEQNLNHDAMYWYRQDPGQGLRLIYYSQIVNDFQKGDIAEGYSVSREKKESFPLTVTSAQKNPTAFYLCASEHAMNTEAFFGQGTRLTVV.

The V and J genes are TRBV2 and TRBJ2-3; D may be TRBD1 (6 bases). The V gene lost 7 bases and the J gene lost 7 bases, with 12 bases spanning the gap. The CDR3 spans 12 residues. Germline V gene lookup returns CDR1 SNHLY and CDR2 FYNNEI. CDR3 nucleotides: TGTGCCAGCAACCCAAGGGGGTATACGCAGTATTTT. Protein sequence: CASNPRGYTQYF. The entire variable domain, with the rest obtained from reference TRBV2 and TRBJ2-3, is as follows: EPEVTQTPSHQVTQMGQEVILRCVPISNHLYFYWYRQILGQKVEFLVSFYNNEISEKSEIFDDQFSVERPDGSNFTLKIRSTKLEDSAMYFCASNPRGYTQYFGPGTRLTVL.

This clone was counted only a few times. The J gene is TRBJ1-4, the V gene TRBV10-2; D might be TRBD1 (5 bases). Germline CDR1 reads WSHSY; CDR2 reads SAAADI. The CDR3 runs to 14 residues. V lost 6 bases, J lost 4 bases, and 12 bases lay in between. CDR3 protein: CASRAGGINEKLFF. Here the CDR3 DNA reads TGCGCCAGCAGGGCGGGGGGGATTAATGAAAAACTGTTTTTT.

This chain uses TRBV9 with TRBJ1-2; 7 nucleotides agree with TRBD1. After removal of 5 bases from V and 10 bases from J, the junction contained 8 bases not matched to a gene. The CDR3 loop spans 12 amino acids. Germline V gene lookup returns CDR1 SGDLS and CDR2 YYNGEE. This CDR3 is CASRGTESTYTF. CDR3 DNA: TGTGCCAGCAGAGGGACAGAGAGTACCTACACCTTC.

This rearrangement joins TRBV6-4 to TRBJ2-6, with TRBD1 as a possible D gene (6 bases). Germline CDR1 MRHNA, CDR2 SNTAGT. The CDR3 extends over 16 amino acids. Trimming cost V 6 bases and J 1 base, with 13 bases left between them. Here the CDR3 reads CASSLGGESGANVLTF. The CDR3 DNA follows: TGTGCCAGCAGCCTAGGGGGAGAATCTGGGGCCAACGTCCTGACTTTC.

This clone was seen a few times. The chain employs TRBV27 and TRBJ1-5; 9 nucleotides match TRBD1. CDR3 size: 15 residues. CDR1 MNHEY and CDR2 SMNVEV come from the germline V gene (reference sequence). V lost 6 bases, J lost 6 bases, and 9 bases stayed unmatched. The CDR3 sequence: CASSKQGAQGQPQHF. The CDR3 DNA sequence: TGTGCCAGCAGCAAACAGGGGGCGCAGGGTCAGCCCCAGCATTTT.

The chain joins TRBV4-3 to TRBJ1-2; 7 bases agree with TRBD1. The germline gives CDR1 LGHNA, CDR2 YSLEER. The CDR3 totals 15 residues. V trimming: 0 bases; J trimming: 8 bases; junction bases outside the gene matches: 9. CDR3 DNA: TGCGCCAGCAGCCAAGATTCCTCAACAGGGGTAGGCTACACCTTC. This encodes CASSQDSSTGVGYTF.